The rows below give T cell receptor beta chains drawn from one sample of a study of T cells in Graves' hyperthyroidism and ophthalmopathy. TCRdb reprocessed the multiplex PCR reads via MiXCR and lists one record per CDR3 protein. The sample has 450,000 to 700,000 distinct CDR3 sequences, about 43% seen once; the top ten hold roughly 19%. The sequenced sample was peripheral blood or thyroid tissue (not recorded which). Receptor source: an adult woman with Graves' disease, either hyperthyroidism or ophthalmopathy (not recorded which). Both conserved end residues are part of each CDR3. The D gene is left open where the match is weak. Where a row states a size, it is once, few, many or the class of an expanded clone; other rows omit it.

D | size | J | V | DNA | CDR3
- | - | TRBJ1-1 | TRBV2 | TGTGCCATCAGTGATCAGGAGCCTAGGGGAGCTTTCTTT | CAISDQEPRGAFF
- | many | TRBJ2-7 | TRBV29-1 | TGCAGCGTTGGAGACGGGTCCTACGAGCAGTACTTC | CSVGDGSYEQYF
- | - | TRBJ2-7 | TRBV20-1 | TGCAGTGCTGACACCCAGTACTTC | CSADTQYF
- | many | TRBJ2-7 | TRBV19 | TGTGCCAGTAGTTCCAGCGGCGCCTACGAGCAGTACTTC | CASSSSGAYEQYF
- | - | TRBJ1-3 | TRBV28 | TGTGCCAGCAGTTTAAGGGACACCATATATTTT | CASSLRDTIYF
- | many | TRBJ1-5 | TRBV5-1 | TGCGCCAGCAGCGCCGGGACTGGGGGTCAGCCCCAGCATTTT | CASSAGTGGQPQHF
- | - | TRBJ1-2 | TRBV19 | TGTGCCAGTAGCCAGAAGGACAGACCGCTGAGCTTC | CASSQKDRPLSF
- | - | TRBJ1-1 | TRBV6-4 | TGTGCCAGCAGTGATAGCTCGACGGGGGGTATGGCTGAAGCTTTCTTT | CASSDSSTGGMAEAFF
TRBD1 | many | TRBJ1-3 | TRBV7-2 | TGTGCCAGCAGTTTCACAGGGGGCGAGGGAAACACCATATATTTT | CASSFTGGEGNTIYF
- | - | TRBJ1-1 | TRBV29-1 | TGCAGCGCTCGCCCCAGGGCAGGGGCGGCTTTCTTT | CSARPRAGAAFF
- | - | TRBJ1-6 | TRBV14 | TGTGCCAGCAGCCAAGGACAGGCCTATAATTCACCCCTCCACTTT | CASSQGQAYNSPLHF
TRBD1 | many | TRBJ2-7 | TRBV7-3 | TGTGCCAGCAGCTTATATGACAGGGCAGGCGAGCAGTACTTC | CASSLYDRAGEQYF
- | once | TRBJ1-5 | TRBV6-1 | TGTGCCAGCAGACCCGGGGGGCAGGGTCGCAATCAGCCCCAGCATTTT | CASRPGGQGRNQPQHF
TRBD2 | few | TRBJ2-1 | TRBV11-2 | TGTGCCAGCAGCTTAGAGGGACTAGACAATGAGCAGTTCTTC | CASSLEGLDNEQFF
- | many | TRBJ2-7 | TRBV7-2 | TGTGCCAGCAGCGGTGGCTGGGGGGAGCAGTACTTC | CASSGGWGEQYF
- | - | TRBJ2-7 | TRBV10-2 | TGCGCCAGCAGTGAGCCGTTGAACGAGCAGTACTTC | CASSEPLNEQYF
TRBD1 | - | TRBJ1-2 | TRBV5-1 | TGCGCCAGCAGCAAGGGAGGGGGCAGGATGGACTATGGCTACACCTTC | CASSKGGGRMDYGYTF
TRBD1 | - | TRBJ1-4 | TRBV19 | TGTGCCATCAAGTTGAGGACAGGGACTAATGAAAAACTGTTTTTT | CAIKLRTGTNEKLFF
- | - | TRBJ1-4 | TRBV7-9 | TGTGCCAGCAGCCACCGGCGCCCGGGACAAGATAATGAAAAACTGTTTTTT | CASSHRRPGQDNEKLFF
TRBD2 | - | TRBJ2-7 | TRBV29-1 | TGCAGCGTTGAAGAAGCAGCGGGGGGGACCGGCGAGCAGTACTTC | CSVEEAAGGTGEQYF
- | - | TRBJ2-6 | TRBV19 | TGTGCCAGTAGTATAAGGAGACAGGTCTATGGGGCCAACGTCCTGACTTTC | CASSIRRQVYGANVLTF
TRBD2 | - | TRBJ2-7 | TRBV7-9 | TGTGCCAGCAGCGAATGGACTAGCGGGGGGAAGGTTAAGCAGTACTTC | CASSEWTSGGKVKQYF
TRBD1 | - | TRBJ1-2 | TRBV6-1 | TGTGCCAGCAAAATGGGTAGGGGGCCCCCTGGCTACACCTTC | CASKMGRGPPGYTF
- | many | TRBJ2-2 | TRBV28 | TGTGCCAGCAGTTTGTCTCTCGAGGAGCTGTTTTTT | CASSLSLEELFF
- | - | TRBJ1-5 | TRBV29-1 | TGCAGCGTTGTTCCATCAACGCAACAGCCCCAGCATTTT | CSVVPSTQQPQHF
- | - | TRBJ2-7 | TRBV10-3 | TGTGCCATCAGTGGAAGGGGCAGTGCCACCTACGAGCAGTACTTC | CAISGRGSATYEQYF
- | few | TRBJ1-1 | TRBV29-1 | TGCAGCGTTGCCCGCAGGGCGGGCACTGAAGCTTTCTTT | CSVARRAGTEAFF
- | many | TRBJ1-1 | TRBV29-1 | TGCAGCGTTGAGGGAGCGGAGAACACTGAAGCTTTCTTT | CSVEGAENTEAFF
- | - | TRBJ2-7 | TRBV10-3 | TGTGCCATCAGTGCGAGACACCTTACCGAACCCTACGAGCAGTACTTC | CAISARHLTEPYEQYF
TRBD1 | many | TRBJ2-7 | TRBV19 | TGTGCCAGTCTGCTGTCCCGGGACAGGGAGACCTACGAGCAGTACTTC | CASLLSRDRETYEQYF
- | few | TRBJ2-7 | TRBV27 | TGTGCCAGCAGCGGTGGGTACGGGCAGTACTTC | CASSGGYGQYF
- | many | TRBJ2-7 | TRBV7-3 | TGTGCCAGCAGCTTAATTCCTAGCAACAATTACTACGAGCAGTACTTC | CASSLIPSNNYYEQYF
TRBD2 | - | TRBJ2-7 | TRBV15 | TGTGCCGCCAGCAGGGTAGCGGGAGGACGCGAGCAGTACTTC | CAASRVAGGREQYF
TRBD1 | - | TRBJ1-5 | TRBV19 | TGTGCCAGTAGTACGGGGGTGGGACAGACAAACCCCTCTAGCAATCAGCCCCAGCATTTT | CASSTGVGQTNPSSNQPQHF
TRBD1 | few | TRBJ1-4 | TRBV24-1 | TGTGCCACCAGTTCCCGGACAGGGGAGGAAAAACTGTTTTTT | CATSSRTGEEKLFF
- | - | TRBJ2-1 | TRBV10-3 | TGTGCCATCAGACTTAGCGGCAGCTCCTACAATGAGCAGTTCTTC | CAIRLSGSSYNEQFF
TRBD2 | - | TRBJ2-7 | TRBV20-1 | TGCAGTGCCTCCTCGCCGGGGGGGACCTACGAGCAGTACTTC | CSASSPGGTYEQYF